The present T cell receptor (beta chain) was sequenced within a study of blood T cell repertoires in COVID-19. The germline V gene encodes CDR1 ENHRY and CDR2 SYGVKD. Trimming removed 10 bases from V and 1 base from J; junction bases left unmatched: 9. The CDR3 extends over 15 amino acids. The table came from immunoSEQ multiplex PCR; TCRdb's copy has only in-frame clones and leaves some out. The data hold some 30,000 clones, with about 86% observed a single time. The chain is built from TRBV10-3 and TRBJ2-3, with TRBD1 matching over 9 bases. The sequencing input was peripheral blood. This receptor was identified in a woman in her seventies with active COVID-19. The CDR3 bases are TGTGCCACCAAAGGGGACAGGGAAGGCACAGATACGCAGTATTTT. Its translation is CATKGDREGTDTQYF.